This T cell receptor (beta chain) originates from a study of Graves' ophthalmopathy and Graves' hyperthyroidism. In the study overall: Calling hyperthyroidism stable required that no ophthalmopathy show up within 18 months of follow-up.

This clonotype was seen repeatedly, ten times or more. Its antigen is undetermined. This CDR3 is built from 15 residues. V dropped 5 bases and J dropped 2; count of bases not matched to a gene: 4. Germline CDR1 and CDR2: SEHNR and FQNEAQ (reference sequence). Study-wide results and caveats: Among thyroid clonotypes expanded above 0.001 frequency, most also appeared in blood.

Amplification of TCR beta CDR3 regions used RNA transcripts. An opening RT-PCR round employed HTBI primers and preceded a second-round multiplex PCR. MiXCR, run by TCRdb on the multiplex PCR reads, gives a single entry per CDR3 protein. This sample has approximately 1.2 million distinct CDR3 sequences, with about 40% found just once. This receptor was identified in an adult man with Graves' hyperthyroidism. The V call is TRBV7-9, the J call TRBJ1-5; 9 bases match TRBD1. Sequences were obtained from peripheral blood or thyroid tissue (not recorded which). CDR3 sequence (DNA): TGTGCCAGCAGCAGGGGACAGGGCGGCAATCAGCCCCAGCATTTT. Translation gives CASSRGQGGNQPQHF.